This TCR beta chain was sequenced during a study of cytomegalovirus exposure and HLA in healthy donors. On this clone: One end of the junction is discordant with germline, which a read error may explain.

CDR3 length equals 17 residues. Germline V gives CDR1 SEHNR, CDR2 FQNEAQ (reference sequence). Vbeta (60) and Jbeta (13) primers were used in the PCR. Clones were sequenced by immunoSEQ multiplex PCR, and TCRdb holds only the in-frame ones, with some missing. This repertoire shows some 67,000 clones, over 75% found once; its top ten account for approximately 9.9%. The sequence was obtained from a man aged 40-55 years in good health and CMV-seronegative. V is TRBV7-9 and J is TRBJ2-1; D is perhaps TRBD2 (5 bases). Sequenced input: PBMCs. CDR3 sequence (DNA): TGTTCCAGCAGCTCCCCACTGAGCGGAGCTTCCTACAATGAGCAGTTCTTC. Translated, it gives CSSSSPLSGASYNEQFF.